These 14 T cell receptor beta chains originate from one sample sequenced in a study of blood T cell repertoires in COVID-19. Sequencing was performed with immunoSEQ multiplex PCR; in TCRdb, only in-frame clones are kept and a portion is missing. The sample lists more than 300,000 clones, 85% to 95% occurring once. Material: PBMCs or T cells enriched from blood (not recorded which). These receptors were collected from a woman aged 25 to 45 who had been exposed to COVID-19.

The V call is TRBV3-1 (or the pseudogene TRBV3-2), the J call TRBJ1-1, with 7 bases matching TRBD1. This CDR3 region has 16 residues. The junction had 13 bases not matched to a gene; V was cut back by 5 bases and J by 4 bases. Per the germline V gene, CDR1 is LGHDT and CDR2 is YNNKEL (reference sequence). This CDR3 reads CASSSLLGRGSTEAFF. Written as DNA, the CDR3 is TGTGCCAGCAGCAGCCTTTTGGGCAGGGGGAGCACTGAAGCTTTCTTT.

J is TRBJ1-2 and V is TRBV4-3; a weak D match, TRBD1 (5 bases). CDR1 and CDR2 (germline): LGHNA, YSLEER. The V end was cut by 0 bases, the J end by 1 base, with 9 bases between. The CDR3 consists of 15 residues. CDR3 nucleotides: TGCGCCAGCAGCCAAGATAGGGGATTTAACTATGGCTACACCTTC. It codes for CASSQDRGFNYGYTF.

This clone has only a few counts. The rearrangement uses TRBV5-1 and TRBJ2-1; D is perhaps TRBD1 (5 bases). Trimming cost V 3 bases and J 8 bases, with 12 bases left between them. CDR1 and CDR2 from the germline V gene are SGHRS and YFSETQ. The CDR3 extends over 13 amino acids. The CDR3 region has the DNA TGCGCCAGCAGCTACGAGTCAGGGTATGAGCAGTTCTTC. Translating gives CASSYESGYEQFF.

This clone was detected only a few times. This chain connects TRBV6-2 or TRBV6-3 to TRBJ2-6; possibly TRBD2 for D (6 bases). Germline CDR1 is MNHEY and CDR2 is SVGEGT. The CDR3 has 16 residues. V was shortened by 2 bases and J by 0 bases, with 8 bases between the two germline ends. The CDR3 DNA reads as TGTGCCAGCAGTTACGCGGGGTCCTCTGGGGCCAACGTCCTGACTTTC. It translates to CASSYAGSSGANVLTF.

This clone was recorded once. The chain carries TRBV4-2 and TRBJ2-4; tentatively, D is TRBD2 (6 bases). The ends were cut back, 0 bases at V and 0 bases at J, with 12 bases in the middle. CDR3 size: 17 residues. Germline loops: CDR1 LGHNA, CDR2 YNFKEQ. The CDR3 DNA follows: TGTGCCAGCAGCCAAGATTTTGGGGGACTAGCCAAAAACATTCAGTACTTC. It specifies CASSQDFGGLAKNIQYF.

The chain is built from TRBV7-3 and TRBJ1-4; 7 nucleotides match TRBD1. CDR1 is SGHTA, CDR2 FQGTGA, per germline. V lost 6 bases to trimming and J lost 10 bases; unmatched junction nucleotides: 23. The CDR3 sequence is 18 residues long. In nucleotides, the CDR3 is TGTGCCAGCAGTTCAGATACAGGGGATGGTGGACCTGAAGGAAAACTGTTTTTT. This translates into CASSSDTGDGGPEGKLFF. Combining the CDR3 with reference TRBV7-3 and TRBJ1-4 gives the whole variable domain GAGVSQTPSNKVTEKGKYVELRCDPISGHTALYWYRQSLGQGPEFLIYFQGTGAADDSGLPNDRFFAVRPEGSVSTLKIQRTERGDSAVYLCASSSDTGDGGPEGKLFFGSGTQLSVL.

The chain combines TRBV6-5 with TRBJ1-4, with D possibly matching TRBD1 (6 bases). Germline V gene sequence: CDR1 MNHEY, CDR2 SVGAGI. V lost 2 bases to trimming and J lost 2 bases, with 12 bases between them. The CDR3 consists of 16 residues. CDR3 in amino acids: CASSYAGARTNEKLFF. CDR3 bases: TGTGCCAGCAGTTACGCGGGGGCGAGGACTAATGAAAAACTGTTTTTT.

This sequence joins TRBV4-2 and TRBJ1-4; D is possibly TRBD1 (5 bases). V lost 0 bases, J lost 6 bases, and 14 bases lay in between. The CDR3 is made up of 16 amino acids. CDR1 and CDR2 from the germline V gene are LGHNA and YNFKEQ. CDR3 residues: CASSQDKGGGDEKLFF. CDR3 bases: TGTGCCAGCAGCCAAGATAAGGGCGGGGGGGATGAAAAACTGTTTTTT.

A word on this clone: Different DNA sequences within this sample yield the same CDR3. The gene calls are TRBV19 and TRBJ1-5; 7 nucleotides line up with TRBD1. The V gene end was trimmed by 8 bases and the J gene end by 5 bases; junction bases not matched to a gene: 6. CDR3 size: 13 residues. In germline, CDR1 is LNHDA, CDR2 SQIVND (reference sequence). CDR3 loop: CASSGTGDQPQHF. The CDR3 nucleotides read TGTGCCAGTTCAGGAACAGGGGATCAGCCCCAGCATTTT.

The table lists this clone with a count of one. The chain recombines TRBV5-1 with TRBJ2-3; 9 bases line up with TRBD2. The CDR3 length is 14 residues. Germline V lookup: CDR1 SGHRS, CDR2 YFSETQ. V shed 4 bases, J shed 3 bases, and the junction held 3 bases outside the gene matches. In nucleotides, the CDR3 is TGCGCCAGCAGCCCGGGACTAGCTACAGATACGCAGTATTTT. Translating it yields CASSPGLATDTQYF.

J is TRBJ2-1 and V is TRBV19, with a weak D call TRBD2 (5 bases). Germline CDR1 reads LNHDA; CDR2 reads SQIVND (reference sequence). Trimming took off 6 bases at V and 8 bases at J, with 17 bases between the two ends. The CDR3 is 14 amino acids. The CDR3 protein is CASSNTPRGDEQFF. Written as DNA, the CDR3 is TGTGCCAGTAGCAATACACCTCGGGGTGATGAGCAGTTCTTC.

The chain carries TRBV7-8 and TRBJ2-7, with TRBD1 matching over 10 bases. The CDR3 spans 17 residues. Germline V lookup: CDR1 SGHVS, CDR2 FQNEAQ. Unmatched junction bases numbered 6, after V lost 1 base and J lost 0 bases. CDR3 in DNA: TGTGCCAGCAGCTTAGTACGCCGGGACAGGGGCTCCTACGAGCAGTACTTC. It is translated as CASSLVRRDRGSYEQYF.

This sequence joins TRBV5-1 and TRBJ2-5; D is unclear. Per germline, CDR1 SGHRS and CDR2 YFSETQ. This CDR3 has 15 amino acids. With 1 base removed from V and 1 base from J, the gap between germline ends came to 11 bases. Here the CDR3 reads CASSLLGSRQETQYF. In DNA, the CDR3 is TGCGCCAGCAGCTTGTTGGGCAGCCGCCAAGAGACCCAGTACTTC.

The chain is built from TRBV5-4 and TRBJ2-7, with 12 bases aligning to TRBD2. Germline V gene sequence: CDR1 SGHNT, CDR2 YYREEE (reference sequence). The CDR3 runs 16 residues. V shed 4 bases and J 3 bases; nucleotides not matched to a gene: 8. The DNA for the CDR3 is TGTGCCAGCAGCCTGCCGACTAGCGGGGGAGTCTACGAGCAGTACTTC. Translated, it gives CASSLPTSGGVYEQYF.